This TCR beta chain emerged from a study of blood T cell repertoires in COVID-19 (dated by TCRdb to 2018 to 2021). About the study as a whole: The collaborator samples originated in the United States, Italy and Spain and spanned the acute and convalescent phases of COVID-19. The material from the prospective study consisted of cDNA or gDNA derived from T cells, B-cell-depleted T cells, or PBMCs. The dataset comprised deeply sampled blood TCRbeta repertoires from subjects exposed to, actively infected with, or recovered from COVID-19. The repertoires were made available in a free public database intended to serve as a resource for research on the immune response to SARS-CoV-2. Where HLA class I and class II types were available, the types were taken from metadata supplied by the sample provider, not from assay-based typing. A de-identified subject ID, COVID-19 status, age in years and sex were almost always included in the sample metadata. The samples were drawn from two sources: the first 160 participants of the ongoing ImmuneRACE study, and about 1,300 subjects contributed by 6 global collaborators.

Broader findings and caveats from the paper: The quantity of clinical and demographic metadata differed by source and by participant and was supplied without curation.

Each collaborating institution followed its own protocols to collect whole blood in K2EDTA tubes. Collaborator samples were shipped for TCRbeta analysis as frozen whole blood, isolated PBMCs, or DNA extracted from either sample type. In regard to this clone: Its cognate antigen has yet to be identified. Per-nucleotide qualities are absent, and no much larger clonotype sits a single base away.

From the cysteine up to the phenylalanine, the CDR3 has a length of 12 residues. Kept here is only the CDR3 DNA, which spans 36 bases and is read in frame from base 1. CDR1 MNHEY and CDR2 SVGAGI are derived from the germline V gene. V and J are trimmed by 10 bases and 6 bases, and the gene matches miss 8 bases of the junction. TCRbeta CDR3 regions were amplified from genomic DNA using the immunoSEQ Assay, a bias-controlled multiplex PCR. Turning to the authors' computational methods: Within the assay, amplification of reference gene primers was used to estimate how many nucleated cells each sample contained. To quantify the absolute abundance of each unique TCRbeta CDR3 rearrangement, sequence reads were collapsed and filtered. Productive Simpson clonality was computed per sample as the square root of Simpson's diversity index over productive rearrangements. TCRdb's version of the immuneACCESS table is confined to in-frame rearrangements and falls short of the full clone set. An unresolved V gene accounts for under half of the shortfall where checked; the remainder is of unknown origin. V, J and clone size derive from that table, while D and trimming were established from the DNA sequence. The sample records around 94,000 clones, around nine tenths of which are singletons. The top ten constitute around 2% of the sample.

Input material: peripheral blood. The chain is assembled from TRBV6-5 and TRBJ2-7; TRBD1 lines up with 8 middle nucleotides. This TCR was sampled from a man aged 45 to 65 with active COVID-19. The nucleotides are TGTGCCACCTCCGGACAGGGAACCGAGCAGTACTTC. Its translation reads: CATSGQGTEQYF.